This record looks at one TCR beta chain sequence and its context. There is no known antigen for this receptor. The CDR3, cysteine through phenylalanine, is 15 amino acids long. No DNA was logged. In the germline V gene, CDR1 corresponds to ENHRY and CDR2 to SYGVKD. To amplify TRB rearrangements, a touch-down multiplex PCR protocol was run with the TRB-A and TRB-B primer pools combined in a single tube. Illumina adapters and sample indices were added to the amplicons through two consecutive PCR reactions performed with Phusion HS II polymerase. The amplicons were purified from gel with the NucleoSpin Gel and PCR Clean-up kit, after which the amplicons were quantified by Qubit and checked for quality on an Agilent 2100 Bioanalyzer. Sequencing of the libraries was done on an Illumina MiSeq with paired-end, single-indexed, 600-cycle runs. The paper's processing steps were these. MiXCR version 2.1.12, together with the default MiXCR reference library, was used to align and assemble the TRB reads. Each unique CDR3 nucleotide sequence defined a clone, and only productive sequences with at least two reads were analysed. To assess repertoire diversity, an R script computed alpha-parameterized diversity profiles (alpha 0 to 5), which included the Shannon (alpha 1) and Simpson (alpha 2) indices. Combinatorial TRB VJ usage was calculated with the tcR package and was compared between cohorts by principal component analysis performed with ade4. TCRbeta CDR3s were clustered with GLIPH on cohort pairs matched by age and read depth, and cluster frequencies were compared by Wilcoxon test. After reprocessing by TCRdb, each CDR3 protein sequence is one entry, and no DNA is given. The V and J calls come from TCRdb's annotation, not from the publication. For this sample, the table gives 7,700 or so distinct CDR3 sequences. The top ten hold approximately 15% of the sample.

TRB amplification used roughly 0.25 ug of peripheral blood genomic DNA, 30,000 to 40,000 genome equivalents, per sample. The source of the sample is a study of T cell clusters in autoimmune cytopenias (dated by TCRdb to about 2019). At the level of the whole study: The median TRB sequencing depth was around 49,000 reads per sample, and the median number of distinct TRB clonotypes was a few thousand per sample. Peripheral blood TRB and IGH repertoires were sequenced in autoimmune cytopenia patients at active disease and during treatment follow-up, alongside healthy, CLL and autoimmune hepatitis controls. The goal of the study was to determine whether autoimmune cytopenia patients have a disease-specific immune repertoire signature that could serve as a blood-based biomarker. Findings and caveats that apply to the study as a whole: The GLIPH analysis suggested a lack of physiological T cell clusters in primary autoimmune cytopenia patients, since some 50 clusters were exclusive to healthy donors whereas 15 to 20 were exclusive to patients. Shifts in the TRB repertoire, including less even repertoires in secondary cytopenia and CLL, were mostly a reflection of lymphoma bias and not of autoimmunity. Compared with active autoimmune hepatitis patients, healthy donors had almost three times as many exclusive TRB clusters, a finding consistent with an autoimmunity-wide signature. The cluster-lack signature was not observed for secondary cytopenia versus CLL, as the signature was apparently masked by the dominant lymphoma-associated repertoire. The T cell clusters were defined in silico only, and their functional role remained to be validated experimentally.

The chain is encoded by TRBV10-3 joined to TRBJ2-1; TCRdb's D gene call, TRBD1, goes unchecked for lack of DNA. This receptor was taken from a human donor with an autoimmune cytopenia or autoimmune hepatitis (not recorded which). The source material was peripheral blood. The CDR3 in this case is CAISELRGLGNEQFF.